One sample yielded the 2 T cell receptor beta chains listed below, sequenced in a study of Ad26.COV2.S vaccination and SARS-CoV-2 variants. Profiling relied on immunoSEQ multiplex PCR, and the TCRdb table lists in-frame clones only, not all of them. The table lists some 460,000 clones, 80% to 90% of them singletons. Treatment given: over 15 received Ad26.COV2.S at low or high dose, single or two shots; 5 received placebo; per-sample allocation not given. Sampling occurred on day 63 after the first vaccine or placebo injection. This sample comprised peripheral blood, obtained in a trial of Ad26.COV2.S vaccine versus placebo. The receptors come from a person between 18 and 65 years old who received the Ad26.COV2.S COVID-19 vaccine or a placebo.

This clone was seen only a few times. The V call is TRBV15, the J call TRBJ1-5; D is unclear. This CDR3 is 13 amino acids long. Germline V gene sequence: CDR1 LNHNV, CDR2 YYDKDF (reference sequence). The ends were cut back, 1 base at V and 7 bases at J, with 8 bases in the middle. CDR3 nucleotide sequence: TGTGCCACCAGCAGAGCAGCAAGGCAGCCCCAGCATTTT. Its translation is CATSRAARQPQHF. The full variable domain, with the rest looked up from reference TRBV15 and TRBJ1-5, is DAMVIQNPRYQVTQFGKPVTLSCSQTLNHNVMYWYQQKSSQAPKLLFHYYDKDFNNEADTPDNFQSRRPNTSFCFLDIRSPGLGDTAMYLCATSRAARQPQHFGDGTRLSIL.

The rearrangement joins TRBV27 to TRBJ1-1; D may be TRBD1 (6 bases). The CDR3 is 16 amino acids. The germline V and J ends were trimmed by 6 bases and 6 bases, with 23 bases remaining between them. Per the germline V gene, CDR1 is MNHEY and CDR2 is SMNVEV (reference sequence). The DNA for the CDR3 is TGTGCCAGCAGGCCAGCATACAGGGAAGAGAGGCCTGAAGCTTTCTTT. As protein: CASRPAYREERPEAFF.